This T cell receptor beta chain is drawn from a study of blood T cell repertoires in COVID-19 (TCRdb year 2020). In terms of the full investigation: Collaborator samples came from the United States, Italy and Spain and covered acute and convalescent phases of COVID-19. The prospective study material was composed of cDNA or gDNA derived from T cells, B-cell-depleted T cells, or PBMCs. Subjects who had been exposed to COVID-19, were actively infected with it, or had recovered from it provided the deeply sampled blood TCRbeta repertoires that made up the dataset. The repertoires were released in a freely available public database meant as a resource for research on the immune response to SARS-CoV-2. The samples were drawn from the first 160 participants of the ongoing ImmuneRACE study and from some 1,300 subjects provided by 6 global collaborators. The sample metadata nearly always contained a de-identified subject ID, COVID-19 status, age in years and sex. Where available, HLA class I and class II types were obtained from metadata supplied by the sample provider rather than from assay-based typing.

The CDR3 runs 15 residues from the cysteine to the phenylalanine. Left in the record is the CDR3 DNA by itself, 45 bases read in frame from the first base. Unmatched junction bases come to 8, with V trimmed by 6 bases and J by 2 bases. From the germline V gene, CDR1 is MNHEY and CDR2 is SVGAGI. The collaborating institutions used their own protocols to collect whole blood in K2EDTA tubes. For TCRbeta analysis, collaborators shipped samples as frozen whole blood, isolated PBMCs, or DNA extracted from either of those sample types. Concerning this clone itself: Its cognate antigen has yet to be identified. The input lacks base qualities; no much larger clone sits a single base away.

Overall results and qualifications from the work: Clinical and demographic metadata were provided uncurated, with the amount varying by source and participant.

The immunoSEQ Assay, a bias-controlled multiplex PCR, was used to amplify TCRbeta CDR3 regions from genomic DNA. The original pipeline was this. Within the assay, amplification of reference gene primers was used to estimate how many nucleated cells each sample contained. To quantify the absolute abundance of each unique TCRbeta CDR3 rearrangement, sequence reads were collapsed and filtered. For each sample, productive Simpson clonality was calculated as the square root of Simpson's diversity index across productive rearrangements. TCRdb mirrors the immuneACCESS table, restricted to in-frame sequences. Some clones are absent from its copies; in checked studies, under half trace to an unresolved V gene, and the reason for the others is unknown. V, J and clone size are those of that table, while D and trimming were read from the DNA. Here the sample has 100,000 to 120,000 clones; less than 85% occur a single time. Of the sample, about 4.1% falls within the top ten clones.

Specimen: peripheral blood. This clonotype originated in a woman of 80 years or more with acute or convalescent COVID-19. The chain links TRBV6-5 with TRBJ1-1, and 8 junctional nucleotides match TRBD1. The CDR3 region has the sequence CASSDFQGANTEAFF. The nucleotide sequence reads TGTGCCAGCAGCGATTTCCAGGGGGCAAACACTGAAGCTTTCTTT.